The 5 T cell receptor beta chains below all came from one sample that was sequenced in a study of T cells in Graves' hyperthyroidism and ophthalmopathy. Amplification targeted TCR beta CDR3 regions from RNA transcripts. During a first-round RT-PCR of the TCR CDR3, the HTBI primer set was used. TCRdb reanalysed the multiplex PCR reads using MiXCR and keeps one entry per CDR3 protein. This sample has a few hundred thousand distinct CDR3 sequences, with 22% found just once. The sequencing input was blood. The receptor source for this set is a man in his thirties or forties with Graves' ophthalmopathy.

This clonotype was seen only a few times. V and J are TRBV20-1 and TRBJ1-5, with D possibly TRBD1 on 5 matching bases. V was cut by 7 bases and J by 4 bases, with 14 bases left in between. This CDR3 is built from 13 residues. CDR1 is DFQATT and CDR2 is SNEGSKA in the germline V gene (reference sequence). The chain's CDR3 is CSGSWGANQPQHF. DNA of the CDR3: TGCAGTGGGAGTTGGGGCGCGAATCAGCCCCAGCATTTT.

The chain is built from TRBV3-1 and TRBJ2-1; the D is unclear. The CDR3 runs 15 residues. Germline V gene data show CDR1 as LGHDT and CDR2 as YNNKEL (reference sequence). The V end lost 5 bases, the J end lost 7 bases, and 18 bases lay between the germline ends. The CDR3 sequence is CASSAQQARRNEQFF. For the CDR3, the DNA is TGTGCCAGCAGCGCTCAACAAGCTAGACGAAATGAGCAGTTCTTC.

This clonotype was detected only a few times. This chain uses TRBV6-1 with TRBJ1-1, with 8 bases that match TRBD1. Looked up from germline, CDR1 is MNHNS and CDR2 is SASEGT. The CDR3 contains 13 residues. With 7 bases clipped from V and 0 bases from J, the junction kept 1 base outside the gene matches. CDR3 DNA sequence: TGTGCCAGCAAGGACAGGGTGAACACTGAAGCTTTCTTT. It codes for CASKDRVNTEAFF.

The rearrangement links TRBV4-1 to TRBJ1-4; a weak D match, TRBD1 (6 bases). In germline, CDR1 is MGHRA, CDR2 YSYEKL. This CDR3 region has 15 residues. The ends were cut back, 0 bases at V and 8 bases at J, with 13 bases in the middle. The CDR3 region is CASSQDPNGGEKLFF. CDR3 bases: TGCGCCAGCAGCCAAGATCCCAATGGGGGCGAAAAACTGTTTTTT.

The chain joins TRBV12-3 or TRBV12-4 to TRBJ2-3, with D maybe TRBD1 (5 bases). The CDR3 runs 12 residues. V lost 6 bases and J 2 bases, leaving 6 bases between the germline ends. CDR3 bases: TGTGCCAGCAGGGACAACACAGATACGCAGTATTTT. It yields the protein CASRDNTDTQYF.